The 2 T cell receptor beta chains reported below all come from one sample, sequenced in a study of blood T cell repertoires in COVID-19. Using immunoSEQ multiplex PCR, the repertoire was profiled, and TCRdb retains in-frame clones only, with some absent. The sample has about 360,000 clones, about 87% seen once. The sequenced sample was peripheral blood. The receptors originated from a human donor in a cohort sampled during active COVID-19.

The CDR3 nucleotides are TGTGCCAGCAGCGTCGGACTAGCAGATACGCAGTATTTT. Translated, it gives CASSVGLADTQYF. The genes are TRBV9 and TRBJ2-3, with TRBD2 identical over 7 bases. Germline lookup yields CDR1 SGDLS and CDR2 YYNGEE. The CDR3 is 13 residues long. The ends lost 2 bases at V and 4 bases at J; junction bases unmatched: 1.

V is TRBV3-1 (or the pseudogene TRBV3-2) and J is TRBJ1-2, with D maybe TRBD1 (5 bases). The V end lost 3 bases, the J end lost 7 bases, and 9 bases lay between the germline ends. The CDR3 loop spans 12 amino acids. Germline lookup yields CDR1 LGHDT and CDR2 YNNKEL (reference sequence). The CDR3 is CASSQEGFGYTF. The CDR3 DNA reads as TGTGCCAGCAGCCAGGAGGGGTTTGGCTACACCTTC.